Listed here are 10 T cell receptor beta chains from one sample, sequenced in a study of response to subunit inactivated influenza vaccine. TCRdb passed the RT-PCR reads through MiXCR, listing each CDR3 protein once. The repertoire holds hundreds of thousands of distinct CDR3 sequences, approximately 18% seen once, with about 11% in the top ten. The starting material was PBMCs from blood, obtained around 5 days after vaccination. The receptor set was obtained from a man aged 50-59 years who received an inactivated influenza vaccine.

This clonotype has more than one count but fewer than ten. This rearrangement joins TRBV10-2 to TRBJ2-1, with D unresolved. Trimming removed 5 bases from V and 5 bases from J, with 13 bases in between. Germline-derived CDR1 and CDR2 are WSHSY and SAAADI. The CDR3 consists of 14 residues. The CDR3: CASSILPGNNEQFF. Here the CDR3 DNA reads TGCGCCAGCAGTATACTACCCGGCAACAATGAGCAGTTCTTC.

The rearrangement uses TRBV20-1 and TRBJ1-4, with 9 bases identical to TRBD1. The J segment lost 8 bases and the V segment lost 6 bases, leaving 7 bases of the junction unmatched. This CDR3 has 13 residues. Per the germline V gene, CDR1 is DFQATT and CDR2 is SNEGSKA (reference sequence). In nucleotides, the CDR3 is TGCAGTGCCGAGAGGACAGGGGCCGAAAAACTGTTTTTT. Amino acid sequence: CSAERTGAEKLFF.

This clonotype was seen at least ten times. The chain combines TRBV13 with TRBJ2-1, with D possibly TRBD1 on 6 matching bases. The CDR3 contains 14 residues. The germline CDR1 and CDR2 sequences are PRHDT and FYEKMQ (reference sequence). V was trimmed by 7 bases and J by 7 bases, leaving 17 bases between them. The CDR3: CASTGRGRGNEQFF. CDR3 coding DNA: TGTGCCAGCACAGGCAGGGGTCGTGGGAATGAGCAGTTCTTC.

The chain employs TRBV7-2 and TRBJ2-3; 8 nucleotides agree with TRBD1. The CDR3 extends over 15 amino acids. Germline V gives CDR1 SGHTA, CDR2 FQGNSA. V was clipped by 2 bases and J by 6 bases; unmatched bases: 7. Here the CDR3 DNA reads TGTGCCAGCAGCTTATACAGGGGGGCCCAGGATACGCAGTATTTT. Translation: CASSLYRGAQDTQYF.

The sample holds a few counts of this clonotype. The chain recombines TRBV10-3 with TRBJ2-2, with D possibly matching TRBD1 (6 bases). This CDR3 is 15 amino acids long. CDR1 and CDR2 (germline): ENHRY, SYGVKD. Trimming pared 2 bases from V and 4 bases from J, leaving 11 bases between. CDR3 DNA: TGTGCCATCAGTGAGCTTCAGGGGAGCACCGGGGAGCTGTTTTTT. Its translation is CAISELQGSTGELFF.

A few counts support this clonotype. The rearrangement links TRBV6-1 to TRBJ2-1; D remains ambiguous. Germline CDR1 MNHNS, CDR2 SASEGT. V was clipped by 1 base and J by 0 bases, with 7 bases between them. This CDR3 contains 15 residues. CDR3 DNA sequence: TGTGCCAGCAGTGAAGAGGTAGGCTCCTACAATGAGCAGTTCTTC. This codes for CASSEEVGSYNEQFF.

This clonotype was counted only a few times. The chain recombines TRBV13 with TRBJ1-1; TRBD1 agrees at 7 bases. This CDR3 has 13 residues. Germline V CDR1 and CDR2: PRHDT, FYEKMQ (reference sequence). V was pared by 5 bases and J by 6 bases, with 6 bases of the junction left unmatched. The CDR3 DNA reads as TGTGCCAGCAGCACGGGACAGTGGGCTGAAGCTTTCTTT. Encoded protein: CASSTGQWAEAFF.

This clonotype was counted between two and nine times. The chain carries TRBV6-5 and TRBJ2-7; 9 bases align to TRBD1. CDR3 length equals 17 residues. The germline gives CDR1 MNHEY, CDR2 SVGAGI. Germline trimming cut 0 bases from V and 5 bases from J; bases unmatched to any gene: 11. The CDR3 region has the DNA TGTGCCAGCAGTTACTCGCTTTCCAGGACAGGGGAACACGAGCAGTACTTC. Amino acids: CASSYSLSRTGEHEQYF.

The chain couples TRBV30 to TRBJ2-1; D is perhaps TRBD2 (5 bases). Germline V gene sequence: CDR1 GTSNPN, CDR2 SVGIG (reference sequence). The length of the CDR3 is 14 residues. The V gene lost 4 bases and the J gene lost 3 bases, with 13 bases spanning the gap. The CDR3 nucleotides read TGTGCCTGGACGTTGCCGGGGTTCTACAATGAGCAGTTCTTC. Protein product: CAWTLPGFYNEQFF.

The CDR3 loop is CASSLDSAHPQHF. The DNA for the CDR3 is TGCGCCAGCAGCTTAGACAGTGCTCACCCCCAGCATTTT. This chain joins TRBV5-1 and TRBJ1-5, with TRBD1 as a possible D gene (5 bases). The CDR3 has 13 amino acids. The germline CDR1 and CDR2 sequences are SGHRS and YFSETQ. The V and J ends lost 2 bases and 10 bases respectively, with 13 bases between them.